The 3 T cell receptor beta chains listed next were all sequenced from one sample in a study of blood T cell repertoires in COVID-19. Assay: immunoSEQ multiplex PCR; the TCRdb copy retains only in-frame clones and omits some. The data contain 230,000 or so clones, 70% to 85% of them singletons. Sample: peripheral blood. The receptors were gathered from a woman between 35 and 50 years old who had recovered from COVID-19.

This chain joins TRBV9 and TRBJ2-1, with D perhaps TRBD1 (7 bases). The length of the CDR3 is 15 residues. V gave up 0 bases and J gave up 4 bases, with 11 bases separating them. The germline gives CDR1 SGDLS, CDR2 YYNGEE. The DNA of the CDR3 is TGTGCCAGCAGCGTAGGGGGGGACAGTTACAATGAGCAGTTCTTC. Translation: CASSVGGDSYNEQFF.

The chain uses TRBV19 and TRBJ2-5; TRBD2 might be the D (5 bases). Germline CDR1 is LNHDA and CDR2 is SQIVND (reference sequence). The CDR3 spans 15 residues. Trimming removed 4 bases at V and 3 bases at J, with 15 bases between. CDR3 bases: TGTGCCAGTAGTAACAGCGGACGGGCAAAAGAGACCCAGTACTTC. Protein product: CASSNSGRAKETQYF.

The chain uses TRBV3-1 (or the pseudogene TRBV3-2) and TRBJ2-7; tentative D call: TRBD2 (6 bases). There are 15 residues in the CDR3. V lost 4 bases, J lost 2 bases, and 15 bases lay in between. The germline V gene encodes CDR1 LGHDT and CDR2 YNNKEL (reference sequence). CDR3 bases: TGTGCCAGCAGCCTCCTTGGGACGGGAGCCTACGAGCAGTACTTC. It yields the protein CASSLLGTGAYEQYF.